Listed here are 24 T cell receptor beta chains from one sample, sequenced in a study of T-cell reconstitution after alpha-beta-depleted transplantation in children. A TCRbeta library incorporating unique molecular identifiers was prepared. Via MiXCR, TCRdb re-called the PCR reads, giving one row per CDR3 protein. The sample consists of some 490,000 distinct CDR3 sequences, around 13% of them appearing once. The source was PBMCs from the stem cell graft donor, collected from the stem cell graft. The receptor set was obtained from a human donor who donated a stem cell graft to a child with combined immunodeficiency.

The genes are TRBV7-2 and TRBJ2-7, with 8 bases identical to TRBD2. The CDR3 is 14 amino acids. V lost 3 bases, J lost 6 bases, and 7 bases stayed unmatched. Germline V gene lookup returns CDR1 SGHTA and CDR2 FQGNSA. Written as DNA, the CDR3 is TGTGCCAGCAGCTTTGGGACTAGGAGAGTCGAGCAGTACTTC. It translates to CASSFGTRRVEQYF.

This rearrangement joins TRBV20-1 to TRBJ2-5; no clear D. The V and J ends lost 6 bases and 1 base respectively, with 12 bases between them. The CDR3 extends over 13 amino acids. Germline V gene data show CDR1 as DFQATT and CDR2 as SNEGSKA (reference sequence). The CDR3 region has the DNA TGCAGTGCCCCTCCCCCAGCCCAAGAGACCCAGTACTTC. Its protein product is CSAPPPAQETQYF.

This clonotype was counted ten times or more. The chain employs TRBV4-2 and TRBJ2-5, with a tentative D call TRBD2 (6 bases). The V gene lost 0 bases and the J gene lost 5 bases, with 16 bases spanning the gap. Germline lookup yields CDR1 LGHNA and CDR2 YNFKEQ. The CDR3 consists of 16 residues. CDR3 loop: CASSQESGLGGETQYF. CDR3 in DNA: TGTGCCAGCAGCCAAGAATCTGGCCTAGGAGGGGAGACCCAGTACTTC.

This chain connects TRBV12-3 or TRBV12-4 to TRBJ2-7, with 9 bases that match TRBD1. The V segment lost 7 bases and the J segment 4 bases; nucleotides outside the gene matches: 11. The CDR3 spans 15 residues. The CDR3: CASTRYRGRLYEQYF. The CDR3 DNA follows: TGTGCCAGCACCCGTTACAGGGGGCGTTTGTACGAGCAGTACTTC.

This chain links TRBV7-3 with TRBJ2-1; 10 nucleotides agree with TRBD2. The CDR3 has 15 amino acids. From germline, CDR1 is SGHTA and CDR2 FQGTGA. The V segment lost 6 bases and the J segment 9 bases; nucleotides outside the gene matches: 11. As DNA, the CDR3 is TGTGCCAGCAGTTCAGAGCGGGGGGGCCACAGTGAGCAGTTCTTC. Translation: CASSSERGGHSEQFF.

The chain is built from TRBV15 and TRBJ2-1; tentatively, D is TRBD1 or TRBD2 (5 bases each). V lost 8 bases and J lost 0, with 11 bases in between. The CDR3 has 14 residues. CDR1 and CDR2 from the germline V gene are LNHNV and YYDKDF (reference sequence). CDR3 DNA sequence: TGTGCCACCGAGACGGGGCTCTCCTACAATGAGCAGTTCTTC. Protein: CATETGLSYNEQFF.

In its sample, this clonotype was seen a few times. This chain's CDR3 is CASSLKASLSSYNEQFF. In DNA, the CDR3 is TGCGCCAGCAGCTTGAAGGCCTCATTGTCCTCCTACAATGAGCAGTTCTTC. This chain uses TRBV5-1 with TRBJ2-1; D not certain. V gave up 1 base and J gave up 0 bases, with 14 bases separating them. The germline gives CDR1 SGHRS, CDR2 YFSETQ. CDR3 length: 17 residues.

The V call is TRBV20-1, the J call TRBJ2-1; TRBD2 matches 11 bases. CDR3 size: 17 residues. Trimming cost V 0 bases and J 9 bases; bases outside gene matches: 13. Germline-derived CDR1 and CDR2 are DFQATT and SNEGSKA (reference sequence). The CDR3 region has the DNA TGCAGTGCTAGAGATTTTTCGGCTAGCGGGAGGAGCGGTGAGCAGTTCTTC. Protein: CSARDFSASGRSGEQFF.

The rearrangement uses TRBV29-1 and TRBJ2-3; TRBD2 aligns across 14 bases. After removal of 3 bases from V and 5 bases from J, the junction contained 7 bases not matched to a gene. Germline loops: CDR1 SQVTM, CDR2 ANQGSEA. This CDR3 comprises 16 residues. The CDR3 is CSVEGLAGAVIDTQYF. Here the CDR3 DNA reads TGCAGCGTTGAGGGACTAGCGGGAGCTGTGATAGATACGCAGTATTTT.

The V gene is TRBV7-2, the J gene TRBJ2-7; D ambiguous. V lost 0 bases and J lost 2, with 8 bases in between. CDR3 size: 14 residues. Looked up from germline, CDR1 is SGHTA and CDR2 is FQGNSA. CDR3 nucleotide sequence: TGTGCCAGCAGCTTAGCCCCCCAGGCCTACGAGCAGTACTTC. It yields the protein CASSLAPQAYEQYF.

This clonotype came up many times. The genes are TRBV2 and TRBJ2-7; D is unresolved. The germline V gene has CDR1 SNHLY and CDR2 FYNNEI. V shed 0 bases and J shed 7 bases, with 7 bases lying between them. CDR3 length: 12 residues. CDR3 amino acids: CASSEARREQYF. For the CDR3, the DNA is TGTGCCAGCAGTGAAGCGCGTAGGGAGCAGTACTTC.

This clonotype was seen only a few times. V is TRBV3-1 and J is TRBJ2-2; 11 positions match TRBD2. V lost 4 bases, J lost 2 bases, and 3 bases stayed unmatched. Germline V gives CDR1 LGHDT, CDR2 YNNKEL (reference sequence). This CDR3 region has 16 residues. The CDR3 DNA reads TGTGCCAGCAGCCCTACTAGCGGGAGAAACACCGGGGAGCTGTTTTTT. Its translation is CASSPTSGRNTGELFF. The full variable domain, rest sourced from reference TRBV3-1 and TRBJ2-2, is DTAVSQTPKYLVTQMGNDKSIKCEQNLGHDTMYWYKQDSKKFLKIMFSYNNKELIINETVPNRFSPKSPDKAHLNLHINSLELGDSAVYFCASSPTSGRNTGELFFGEGSRLTVL.

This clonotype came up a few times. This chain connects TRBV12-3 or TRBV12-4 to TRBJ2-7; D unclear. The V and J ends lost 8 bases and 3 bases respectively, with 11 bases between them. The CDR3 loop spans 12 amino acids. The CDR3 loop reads CASSKGFYEQYF. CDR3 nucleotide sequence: TGTGCCAGCTCGAAGGGTTTCTACGAGCAGTACTTC.

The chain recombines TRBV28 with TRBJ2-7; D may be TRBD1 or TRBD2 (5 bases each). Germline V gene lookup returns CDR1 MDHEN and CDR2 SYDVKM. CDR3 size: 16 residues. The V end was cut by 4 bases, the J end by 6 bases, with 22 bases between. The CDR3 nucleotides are TGTGCCAGCAGTTCCCCCGGGGCAGGGTTCGGCCCCGAGCAGTACTTC. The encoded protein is CASSSPGAGFGPEQYF.

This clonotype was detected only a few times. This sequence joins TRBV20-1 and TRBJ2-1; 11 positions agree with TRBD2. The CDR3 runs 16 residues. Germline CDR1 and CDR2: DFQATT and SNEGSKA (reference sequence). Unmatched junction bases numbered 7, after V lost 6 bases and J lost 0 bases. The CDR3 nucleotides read TGCAGTGCCGTAACTAGCGGGGGCCTCTCCTACAATGAGCAGTTCTTC. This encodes CSAVTSGGLSYNEQFF.

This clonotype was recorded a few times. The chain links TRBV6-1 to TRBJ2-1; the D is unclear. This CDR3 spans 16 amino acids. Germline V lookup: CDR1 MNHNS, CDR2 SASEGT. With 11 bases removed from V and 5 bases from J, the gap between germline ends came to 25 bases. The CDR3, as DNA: TGTGCCCCCCCCGTGTGGGAAAGACGGTACGACAATGAGCAGTTCTTC. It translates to CAPPVWERRYDNEQFF.

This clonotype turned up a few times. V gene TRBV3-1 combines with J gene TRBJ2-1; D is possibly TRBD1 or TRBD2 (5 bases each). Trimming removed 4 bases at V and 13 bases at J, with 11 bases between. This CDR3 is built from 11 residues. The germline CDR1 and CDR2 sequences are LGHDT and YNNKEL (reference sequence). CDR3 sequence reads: CASSLRDVQFF. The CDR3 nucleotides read TGTGCCAGCAGCCTCCGGGACGTACAGTTCTTC.

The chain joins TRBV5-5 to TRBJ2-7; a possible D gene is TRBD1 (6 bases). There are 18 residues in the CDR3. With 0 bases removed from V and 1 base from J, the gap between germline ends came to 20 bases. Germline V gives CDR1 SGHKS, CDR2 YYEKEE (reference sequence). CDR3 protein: CASSLGYFEGTLSYEQYF. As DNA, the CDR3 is TGTGCCAGCAGCTTGGGGTATTTTGAAGGGACATTGTCCTACGAGCAGTACTTC.

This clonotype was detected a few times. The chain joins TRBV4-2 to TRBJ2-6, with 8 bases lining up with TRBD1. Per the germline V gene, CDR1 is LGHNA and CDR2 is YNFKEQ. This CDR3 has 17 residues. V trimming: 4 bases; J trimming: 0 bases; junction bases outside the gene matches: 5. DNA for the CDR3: TGTGCCAGCAGCCCAGGGACAGGTCGCTCTGGGGCCAACGTCCTGACTTTC. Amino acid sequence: CASSPGTGRSGANVLTF.

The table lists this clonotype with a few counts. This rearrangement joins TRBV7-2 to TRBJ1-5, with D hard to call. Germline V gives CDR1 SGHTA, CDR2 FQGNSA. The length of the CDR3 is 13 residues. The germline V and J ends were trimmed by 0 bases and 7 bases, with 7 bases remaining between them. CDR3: CASSLALRQPQHF. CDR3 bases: TGTGCCAGCAGCTTAGCGCTGAGGCAGCCCCAGCATTTT.

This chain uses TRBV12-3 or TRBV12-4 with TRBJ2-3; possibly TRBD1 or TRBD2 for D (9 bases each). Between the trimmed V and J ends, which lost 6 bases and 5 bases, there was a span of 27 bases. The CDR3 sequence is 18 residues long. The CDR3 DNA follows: TGTGCCAGCAGGGGGACAGGGACGGCGGGGGGGCTGGTAGATACGCAGTATTTT. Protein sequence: CASRGTGTAGGLVDTQYF.

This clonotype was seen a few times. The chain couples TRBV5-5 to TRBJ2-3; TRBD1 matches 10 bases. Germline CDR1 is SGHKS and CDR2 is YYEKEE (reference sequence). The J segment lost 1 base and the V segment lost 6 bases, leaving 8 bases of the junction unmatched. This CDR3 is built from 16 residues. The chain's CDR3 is CASTFFGTGGTDTQYF. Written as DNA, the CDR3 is TGTGCCAGCACTTTTTTCGGGACAGGGGGCACAGATACGCAGTATTTT.

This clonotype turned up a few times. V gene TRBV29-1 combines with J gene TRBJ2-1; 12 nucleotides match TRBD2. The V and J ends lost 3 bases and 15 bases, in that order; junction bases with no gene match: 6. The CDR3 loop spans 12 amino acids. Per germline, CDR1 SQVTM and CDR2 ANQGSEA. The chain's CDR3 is CSVDGLAGRGFF. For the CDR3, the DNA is TGCAGCGTTGATGGACTAGCGGGAAGGGGGTTCTTC.

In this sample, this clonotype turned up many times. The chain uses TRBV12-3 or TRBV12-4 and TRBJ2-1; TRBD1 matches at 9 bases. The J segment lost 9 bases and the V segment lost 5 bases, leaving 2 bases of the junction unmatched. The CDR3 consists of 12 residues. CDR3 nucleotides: TGTGCCAGCAGTACAGGGGGCGGTGAGCAGTTCTTC. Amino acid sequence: CASSTGGGEQFF.